This T cell receptor beta chain was captured in a study of Ad26.COV2.S vaccination and SARS-CoV-2 variants. Findings and caveats of the study: Vaccinees reportedly had broad spike-specific CD8+ and CD4+ T cell responses.

Assay: immunoSEQ multiplex PCR; the TCRdb copy retains only in-frame clones and omits some. In the table there are about half a million clones, about nine tenths of which are singletons. Treatment noted: 19 received Ad26.COV2.S at low or high dose, single or two shots; about 5 received placebo; per-sample allocation not given. The samples were gathered on day 63 after the first injection of vaccine or placebo. A word on this clone: Its antigen is not identified.

The V gene lost 2 bases and the J gene lost 0 bases, with 2 bases spanning the gap. In germline, CDR1 is MNHEY, CDR2 SVGAGI. This CDR3 is 14 amino acids long. The rearrangement links TRBV6-5 to TRBJ1-6; D gene uncertain. The sample consisted of peripheral blood, taken in a trial of Ad26.COV2.S vaccine versus placebo. The clonotype comes from a person aged 18 to 65 who received the Ad26.COV2.S COVID-19 vaccine or a placebo. This CDR3 is CASSYVSYNSPLHF. CDR3 sequence (DNA): TGTGCCAGCAGTTACGTCTCCTATAATTCACCCCTCCACTTT.